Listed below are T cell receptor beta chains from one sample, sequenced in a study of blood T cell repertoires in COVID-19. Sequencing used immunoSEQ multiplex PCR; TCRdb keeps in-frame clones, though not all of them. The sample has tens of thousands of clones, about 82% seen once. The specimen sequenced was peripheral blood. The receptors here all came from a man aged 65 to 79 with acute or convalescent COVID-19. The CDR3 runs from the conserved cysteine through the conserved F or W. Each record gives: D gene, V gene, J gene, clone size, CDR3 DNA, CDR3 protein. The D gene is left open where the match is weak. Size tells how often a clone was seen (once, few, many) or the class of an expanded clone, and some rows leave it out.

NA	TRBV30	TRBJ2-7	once	TGTGCCTCTGGCCTTCAGTACGAGCAGTACTTC	CASGLQYEQYF
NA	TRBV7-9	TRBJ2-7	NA	TGTGCCAGCAGCAGAGGGGGGGGCAAGTACTTC	CASSRGGGKYF
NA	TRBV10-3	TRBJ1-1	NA	TGTGCCATCAGGGAGGGCGCCCGGGACACTGAAGCTTTCTTT	CAIREGARDTEAFF
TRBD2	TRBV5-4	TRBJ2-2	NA	TGTGCCAGCAGCTTGGGCGGGAGGGTCACCGGGGAGCTGTTTTTT	CASSLGGRVTGELFF
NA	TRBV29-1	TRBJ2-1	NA	TGCAGCGTTGATAGGGAGAGCTCCTACAATGAGCAGTTCTTC	CSVDRESSYNEQFF
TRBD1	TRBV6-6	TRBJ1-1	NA	TGTGCCAGCAGCCAAAGTAGGGGGCAGACTGAAGCTTTCTTT	CASSQSRGQTEAFF
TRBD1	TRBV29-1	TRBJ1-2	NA	TGCAGCGTTGAAGTCGGGACAGGGTTGGCTGGCTACACCTTC	CSVEVGTGLAGYTF
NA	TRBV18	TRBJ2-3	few	TGTGCCAGCTCACCGGGACTCGCTAGCACAGATACGCAGTATTTT	CASSPGLASTDTQYF
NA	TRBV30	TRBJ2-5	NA	TGTGCCTGGGGTCGAGACAGACAAGAGACCCAGTACTTC	CAWGRDRQETQYF
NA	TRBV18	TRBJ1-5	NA	TGTGCCAGCTCACCAACCGGGGATCAGCCCCAGCATTTT	CASSPTGDQPQHF
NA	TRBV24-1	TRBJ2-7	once	TGTGCCACCAGGAGGGACATTTTAGCCTACGAGCAGTACTTC	CATRRDILAYEQYF
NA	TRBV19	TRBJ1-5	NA	TGTGCCAGTAGTGAACAGAGCAATCAGCCCCAGCATTTT	CASSEQSNQPQHF
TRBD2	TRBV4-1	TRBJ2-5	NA	TGCGCCAGCAGCCAGGCGTTGGGTCCTAGCGGGACGGAGACCCAGTACTTC	CASSQALGPSGTETQYF
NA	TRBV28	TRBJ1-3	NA	TGTGCCAGCTACTCCGGTCTCTCTGGAAACACCATATATTTT	CASYSGLSGNTIYF
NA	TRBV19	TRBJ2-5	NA	TGTGCCAGTAGTAGGGAACAGGGCCTCCAAGAGACCCAGTACTTC	CASSREQGLQETQYF
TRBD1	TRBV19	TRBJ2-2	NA	TGTGCCACGCGACAGGGGAAAAACACCGGGGAGCTGTTTTTT	CATRQGKNTGELFF
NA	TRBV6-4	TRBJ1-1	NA	TGTGCCAGCAGTCTCGACAGGAACACTGAAGCTTTCTTT	CASSLDRNTEAFF
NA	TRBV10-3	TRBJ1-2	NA	TGTGCCATCAGTGAATTTAGGGACAAGTACTATGGCTACACCTTC	CAISEFRDKYYGYTF
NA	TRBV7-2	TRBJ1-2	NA	TGTGCCAGCAGCTTAGGGCCAGAAGCTAACTATGGCTACACCTTC	CASSLGPEANYGYTF
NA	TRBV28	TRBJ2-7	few	TGTGCCAGCATCTCCCAGTACGAGCAGTACTTC	CASISQYEQYF